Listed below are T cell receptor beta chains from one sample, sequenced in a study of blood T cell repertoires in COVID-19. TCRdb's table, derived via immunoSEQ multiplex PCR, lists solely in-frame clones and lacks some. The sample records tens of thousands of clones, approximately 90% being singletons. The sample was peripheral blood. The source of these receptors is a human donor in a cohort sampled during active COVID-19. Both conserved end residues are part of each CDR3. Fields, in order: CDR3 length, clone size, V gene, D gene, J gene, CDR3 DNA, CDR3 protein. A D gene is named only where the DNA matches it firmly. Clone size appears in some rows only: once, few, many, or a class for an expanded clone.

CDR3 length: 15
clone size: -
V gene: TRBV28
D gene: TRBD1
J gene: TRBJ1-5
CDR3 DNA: TGTGCCAGCAGTCCGTCCGGACAGGGGAATCAGCCCCAGCATTTT
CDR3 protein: CASSPSGQGNQPQHF

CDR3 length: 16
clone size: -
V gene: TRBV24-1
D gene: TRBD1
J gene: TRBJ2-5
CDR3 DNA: TGTGCCACCAGTGATACGGGGACAGGGACTTCAGAGACCCAGTACTTC
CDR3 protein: CATSDTGTGTSETQYF

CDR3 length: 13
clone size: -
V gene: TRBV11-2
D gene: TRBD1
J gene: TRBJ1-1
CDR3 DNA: TGTGCCAGCAGCCGGGACAGGGACTTTGAAGCTTTCTTT
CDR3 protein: CASSRDRDFEAFF

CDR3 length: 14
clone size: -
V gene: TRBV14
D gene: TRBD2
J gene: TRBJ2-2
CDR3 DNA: TGTGCCAGCAGCCAAGCAGGGAGGGCCGGGGAGCTGTTTTTT
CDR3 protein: CASSQAGRAGELFF

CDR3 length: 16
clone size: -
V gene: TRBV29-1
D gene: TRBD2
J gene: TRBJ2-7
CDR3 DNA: TGCAGCGTTGAAGGATCGTGGCGGGGGGCGCTCTACGAGCAGTACTTC
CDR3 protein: CSVEGSWRGALYEQYF

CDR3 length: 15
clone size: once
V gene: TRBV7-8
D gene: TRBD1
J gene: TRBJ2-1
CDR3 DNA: TGTGCCAGCAGCCTTTCCGGGACAGGGGCCAATGAGCAGTTCTTC
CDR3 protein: CASSLSGTGANEQFF

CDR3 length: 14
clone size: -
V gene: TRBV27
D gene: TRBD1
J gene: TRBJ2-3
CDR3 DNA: TGTGCCAGCAGTTTGAACAGGGGCGCAGATACGCAGTATTTT
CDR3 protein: CASSLNRGADTQYF

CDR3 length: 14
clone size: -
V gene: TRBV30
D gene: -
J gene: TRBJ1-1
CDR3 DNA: TGTGCCTGGAGTGTGAGGGTTGGAGACACTGAAGCTTTCTTT
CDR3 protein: CAWSVRVGDTEAFF

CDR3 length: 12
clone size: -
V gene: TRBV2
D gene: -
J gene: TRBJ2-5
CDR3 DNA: TGTGCCAGCAAGGGGTCACAAGAGACCCAGTACTTC
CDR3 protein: CASKGSQETQYF

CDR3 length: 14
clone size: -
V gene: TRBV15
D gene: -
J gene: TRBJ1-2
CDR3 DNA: TGTGCCACCAGCAGAGAGGTAGGAGACTATGGCTACACCTTC
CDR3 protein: CATSREVGDYGYTF

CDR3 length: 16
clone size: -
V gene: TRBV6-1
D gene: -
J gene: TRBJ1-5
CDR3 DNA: TGTGCCAGCAGTGAAGTCGGAGGGGTTAGCAATCAGCCCCAGCATTTT
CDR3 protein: CASSEVGGVSNQPQHF

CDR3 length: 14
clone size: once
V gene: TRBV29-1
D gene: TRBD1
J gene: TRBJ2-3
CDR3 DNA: TGCAGCGTCGTGGGACAGGGTAGGAGAGATACGCAGTATTTT
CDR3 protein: CSVVGQGRRDTQYF

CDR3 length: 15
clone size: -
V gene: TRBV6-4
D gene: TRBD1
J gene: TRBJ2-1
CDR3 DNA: TGTGCCAGCAGTCGGACAGGGGCGATTTACAATGAGCAGTTCTTC
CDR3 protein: CASSRTGAIYNEQFF

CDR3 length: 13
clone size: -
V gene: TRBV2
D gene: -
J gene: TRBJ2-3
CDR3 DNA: TGTGCCAGCAGGGTACTCTCTACAGATACGCAGTATTTT
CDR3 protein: CASRVLSTDTQYF

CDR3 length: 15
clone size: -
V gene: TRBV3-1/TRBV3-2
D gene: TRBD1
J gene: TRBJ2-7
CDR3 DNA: TGTGCCAGCAGCCAACCGACAGGGGGCCCGTACGAGCAGTACTTC
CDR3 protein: CASSQPTGGPYEQYF

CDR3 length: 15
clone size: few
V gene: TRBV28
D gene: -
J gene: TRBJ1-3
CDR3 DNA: TGTGCCAGCAGTTCCTGGGACACCTCTGGAAACACCATATATTTT
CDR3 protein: CASSSWDTSGNTIYF